This TCR beta chain appears in the sequencing data of a study of blood T cells in healthy people across ages. Germline V CDR1 and CDR2: KGHSH, LQKENI. Between the trimmed V and J ends, which lost 4 bases and 4 bases, there was a span of 19 bases. The CDR3 spans 16 residues. Primed by a sample-barcoded 5' primer and a J-beta primer mix, a second PCR proceeded for 7 to 11 cycles. Sequencing yielded, for each sample, at least 2.5 million paired-end reads carrying CDR3. TCRdb used MiXCR to reprocess the 5' RACE reads, holding one entry per CDR3 protein. Here the sample spans 750,000 to 950,000 distinct CDR3 sequences, under 35% being singletons. Each individual donor underwent a draw of approximately 10 milliliters of peripheral blood. These data also featured in a second study, about T cells of mothers and their children. That paper states: Thymic selection shapes TCR recombination output in related pairs, and it does so similarly in unrelated pairs.

The receptor's source is a middle-aged woman in good health. This chain joins TRBV18 and TRBJ1-2; TRBD1 is a possible D gene (5 bases). The sequenced material came from blood. The CDR3 DNA sequence: TGTGCCAGCTCACTCTCAGGGTTCAACTACTCCTATGGCTACACCTTC. Translated: CASSLSGFNYSYGYTF.